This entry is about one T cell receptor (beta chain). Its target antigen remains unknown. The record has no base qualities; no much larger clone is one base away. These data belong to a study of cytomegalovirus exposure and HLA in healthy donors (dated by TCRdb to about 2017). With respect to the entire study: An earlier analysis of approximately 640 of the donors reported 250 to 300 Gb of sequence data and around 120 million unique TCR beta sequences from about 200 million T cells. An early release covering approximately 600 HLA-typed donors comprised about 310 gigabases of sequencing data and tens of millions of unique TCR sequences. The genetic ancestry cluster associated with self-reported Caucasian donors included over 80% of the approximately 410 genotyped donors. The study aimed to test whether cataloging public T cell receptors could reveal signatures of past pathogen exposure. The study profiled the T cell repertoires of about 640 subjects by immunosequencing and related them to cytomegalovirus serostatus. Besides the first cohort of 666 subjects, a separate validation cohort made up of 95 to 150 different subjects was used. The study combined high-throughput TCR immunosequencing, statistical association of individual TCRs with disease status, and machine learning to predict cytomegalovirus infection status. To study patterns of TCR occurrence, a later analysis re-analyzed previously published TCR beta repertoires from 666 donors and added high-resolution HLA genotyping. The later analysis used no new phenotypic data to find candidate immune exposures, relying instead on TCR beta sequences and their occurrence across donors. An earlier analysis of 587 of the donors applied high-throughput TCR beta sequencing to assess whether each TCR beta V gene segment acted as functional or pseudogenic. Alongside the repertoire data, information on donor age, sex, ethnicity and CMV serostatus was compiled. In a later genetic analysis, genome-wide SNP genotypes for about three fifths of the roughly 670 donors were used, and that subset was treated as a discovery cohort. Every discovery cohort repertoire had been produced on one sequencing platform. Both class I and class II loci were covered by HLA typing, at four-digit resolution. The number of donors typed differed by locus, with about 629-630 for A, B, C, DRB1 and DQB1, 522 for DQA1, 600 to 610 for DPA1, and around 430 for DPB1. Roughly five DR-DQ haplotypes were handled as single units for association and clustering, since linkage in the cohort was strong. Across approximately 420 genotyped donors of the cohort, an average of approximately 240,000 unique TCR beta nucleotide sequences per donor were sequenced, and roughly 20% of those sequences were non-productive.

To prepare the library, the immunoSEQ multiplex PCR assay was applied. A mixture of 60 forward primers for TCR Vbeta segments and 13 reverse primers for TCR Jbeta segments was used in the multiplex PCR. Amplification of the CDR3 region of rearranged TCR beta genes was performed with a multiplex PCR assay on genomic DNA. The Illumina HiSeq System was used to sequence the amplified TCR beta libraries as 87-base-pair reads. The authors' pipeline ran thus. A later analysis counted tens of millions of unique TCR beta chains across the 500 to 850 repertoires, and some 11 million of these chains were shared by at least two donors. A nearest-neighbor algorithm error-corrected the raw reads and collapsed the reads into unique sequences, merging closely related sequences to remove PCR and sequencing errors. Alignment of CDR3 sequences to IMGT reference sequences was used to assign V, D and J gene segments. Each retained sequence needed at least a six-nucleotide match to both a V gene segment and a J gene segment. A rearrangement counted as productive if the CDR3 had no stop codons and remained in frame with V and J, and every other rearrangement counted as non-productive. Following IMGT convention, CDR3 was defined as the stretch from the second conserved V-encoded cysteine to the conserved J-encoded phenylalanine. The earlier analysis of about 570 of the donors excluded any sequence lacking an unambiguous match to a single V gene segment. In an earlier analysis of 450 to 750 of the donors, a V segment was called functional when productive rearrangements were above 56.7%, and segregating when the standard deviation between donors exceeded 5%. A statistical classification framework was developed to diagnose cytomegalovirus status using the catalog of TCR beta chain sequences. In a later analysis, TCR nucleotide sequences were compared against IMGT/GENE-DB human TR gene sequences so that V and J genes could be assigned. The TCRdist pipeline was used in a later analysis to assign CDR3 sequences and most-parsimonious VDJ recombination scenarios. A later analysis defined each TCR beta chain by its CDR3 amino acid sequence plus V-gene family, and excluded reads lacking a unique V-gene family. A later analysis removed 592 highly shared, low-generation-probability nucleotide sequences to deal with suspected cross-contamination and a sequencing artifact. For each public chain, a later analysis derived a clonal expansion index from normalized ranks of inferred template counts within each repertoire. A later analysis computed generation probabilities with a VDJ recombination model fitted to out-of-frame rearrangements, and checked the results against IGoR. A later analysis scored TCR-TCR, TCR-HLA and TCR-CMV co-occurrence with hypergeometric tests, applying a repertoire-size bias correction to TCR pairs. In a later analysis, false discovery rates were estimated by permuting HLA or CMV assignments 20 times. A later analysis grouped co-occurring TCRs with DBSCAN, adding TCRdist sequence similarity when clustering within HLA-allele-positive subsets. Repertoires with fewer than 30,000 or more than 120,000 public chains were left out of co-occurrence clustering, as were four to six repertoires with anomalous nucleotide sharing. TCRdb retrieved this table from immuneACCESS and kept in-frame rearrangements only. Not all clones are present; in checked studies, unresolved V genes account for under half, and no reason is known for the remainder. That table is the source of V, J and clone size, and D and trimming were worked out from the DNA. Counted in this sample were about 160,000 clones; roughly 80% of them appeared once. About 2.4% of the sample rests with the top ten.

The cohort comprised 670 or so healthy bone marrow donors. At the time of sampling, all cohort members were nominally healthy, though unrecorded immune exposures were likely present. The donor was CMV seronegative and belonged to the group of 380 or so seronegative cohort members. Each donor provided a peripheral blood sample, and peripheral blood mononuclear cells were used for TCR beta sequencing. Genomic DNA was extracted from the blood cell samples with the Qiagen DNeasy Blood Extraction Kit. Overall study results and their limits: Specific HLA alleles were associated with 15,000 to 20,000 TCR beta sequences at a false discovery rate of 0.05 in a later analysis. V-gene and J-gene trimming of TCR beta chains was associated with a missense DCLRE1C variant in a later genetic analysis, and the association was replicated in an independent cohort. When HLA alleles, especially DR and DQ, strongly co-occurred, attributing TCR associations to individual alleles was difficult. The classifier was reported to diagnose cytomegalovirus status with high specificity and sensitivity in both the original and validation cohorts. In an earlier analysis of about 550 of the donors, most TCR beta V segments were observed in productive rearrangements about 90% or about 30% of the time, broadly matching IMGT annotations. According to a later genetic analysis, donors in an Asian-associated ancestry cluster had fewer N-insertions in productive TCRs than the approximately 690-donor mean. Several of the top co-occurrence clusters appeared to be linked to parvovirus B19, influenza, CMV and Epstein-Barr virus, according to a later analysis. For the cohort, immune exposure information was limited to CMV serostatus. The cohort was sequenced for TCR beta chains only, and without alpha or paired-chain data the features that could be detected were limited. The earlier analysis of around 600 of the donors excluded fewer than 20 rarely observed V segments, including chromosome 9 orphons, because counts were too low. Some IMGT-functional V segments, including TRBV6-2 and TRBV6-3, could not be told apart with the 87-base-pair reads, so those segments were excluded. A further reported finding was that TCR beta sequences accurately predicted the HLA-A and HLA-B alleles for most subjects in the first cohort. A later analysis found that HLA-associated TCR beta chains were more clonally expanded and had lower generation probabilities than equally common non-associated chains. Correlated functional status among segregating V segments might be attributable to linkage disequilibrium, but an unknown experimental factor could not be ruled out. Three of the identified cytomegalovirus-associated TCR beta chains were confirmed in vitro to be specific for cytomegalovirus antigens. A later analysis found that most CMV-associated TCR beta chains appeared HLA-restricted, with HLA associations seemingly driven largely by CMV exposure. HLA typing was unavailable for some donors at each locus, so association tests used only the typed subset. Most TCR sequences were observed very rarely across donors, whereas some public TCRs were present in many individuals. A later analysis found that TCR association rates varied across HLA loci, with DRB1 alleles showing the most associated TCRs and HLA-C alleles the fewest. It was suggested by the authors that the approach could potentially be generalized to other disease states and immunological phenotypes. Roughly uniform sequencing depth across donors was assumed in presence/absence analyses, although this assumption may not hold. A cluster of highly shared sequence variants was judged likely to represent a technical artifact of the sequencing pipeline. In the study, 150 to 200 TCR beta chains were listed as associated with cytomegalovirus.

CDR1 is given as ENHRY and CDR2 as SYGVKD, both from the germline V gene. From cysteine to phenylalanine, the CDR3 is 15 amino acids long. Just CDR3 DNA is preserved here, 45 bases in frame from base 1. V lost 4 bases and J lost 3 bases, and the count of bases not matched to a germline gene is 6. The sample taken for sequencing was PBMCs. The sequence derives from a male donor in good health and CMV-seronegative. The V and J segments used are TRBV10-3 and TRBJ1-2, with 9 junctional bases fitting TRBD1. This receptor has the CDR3 CAISGQGGNDYGYTF. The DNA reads TGTGCCATCAGTGGACAGGGGGGAAATGACTATGGCTACACCTTC.